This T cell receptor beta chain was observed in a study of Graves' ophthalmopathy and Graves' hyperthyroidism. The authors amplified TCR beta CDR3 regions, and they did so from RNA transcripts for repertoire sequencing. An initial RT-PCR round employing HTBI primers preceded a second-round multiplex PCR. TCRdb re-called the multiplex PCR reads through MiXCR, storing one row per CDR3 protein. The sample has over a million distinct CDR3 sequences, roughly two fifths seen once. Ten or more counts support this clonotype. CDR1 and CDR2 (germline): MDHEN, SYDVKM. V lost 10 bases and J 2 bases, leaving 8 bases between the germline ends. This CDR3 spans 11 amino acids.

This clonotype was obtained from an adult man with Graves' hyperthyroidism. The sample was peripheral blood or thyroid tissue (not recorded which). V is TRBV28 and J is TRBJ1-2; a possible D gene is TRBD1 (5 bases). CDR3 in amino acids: CATPGNYGYTF. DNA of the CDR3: TGTGCCACCCCAGGGAACTATGGCTACACCTTC.